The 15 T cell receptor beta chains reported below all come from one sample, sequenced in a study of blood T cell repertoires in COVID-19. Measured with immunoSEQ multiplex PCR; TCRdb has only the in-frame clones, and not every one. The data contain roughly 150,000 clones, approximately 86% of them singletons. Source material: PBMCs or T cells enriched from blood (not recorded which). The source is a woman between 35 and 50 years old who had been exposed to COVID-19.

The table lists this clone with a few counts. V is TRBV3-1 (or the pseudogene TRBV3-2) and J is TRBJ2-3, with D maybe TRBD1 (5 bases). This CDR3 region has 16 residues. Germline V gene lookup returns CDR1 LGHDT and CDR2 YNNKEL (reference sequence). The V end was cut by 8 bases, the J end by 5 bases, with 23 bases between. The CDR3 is CASGFFRGRGRDTQYF. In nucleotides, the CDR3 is TGTGCCAGCGGATTCTTTAGGGGCCGAGGAAGAGATACGCAGTATTTT.

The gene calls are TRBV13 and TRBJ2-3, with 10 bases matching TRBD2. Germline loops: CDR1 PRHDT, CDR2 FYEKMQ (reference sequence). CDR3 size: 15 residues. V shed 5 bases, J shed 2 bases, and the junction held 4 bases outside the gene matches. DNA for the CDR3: TGTGCCAGCAGCAGGGGACTAGCGAACACAGATACGCAGTATTTT. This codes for CASSRGLANTDTQYF.

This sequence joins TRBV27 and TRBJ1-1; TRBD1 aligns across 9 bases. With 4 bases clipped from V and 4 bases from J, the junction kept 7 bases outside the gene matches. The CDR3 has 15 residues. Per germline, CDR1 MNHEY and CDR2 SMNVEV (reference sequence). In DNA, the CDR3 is TGTGCCAGCAGTTCCGACAGGGGGTCCCTCACTGAAGCTTTCTTT. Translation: CASSSDRGSLTEAFF.

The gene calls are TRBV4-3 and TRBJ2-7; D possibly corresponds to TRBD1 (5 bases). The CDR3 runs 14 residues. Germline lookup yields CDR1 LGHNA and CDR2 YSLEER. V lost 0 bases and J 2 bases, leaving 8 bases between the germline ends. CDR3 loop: CASSQESRAYEQYF. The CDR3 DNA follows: TGCGCCAGCAGCCAAGAATCCAGGGCCTACGAGCAGTACTTC.

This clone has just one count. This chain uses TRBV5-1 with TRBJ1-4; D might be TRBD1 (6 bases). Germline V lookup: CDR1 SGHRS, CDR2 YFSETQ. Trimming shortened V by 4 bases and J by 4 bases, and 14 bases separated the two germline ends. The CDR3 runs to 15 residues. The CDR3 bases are TGCGCCAGCAGCGACGCCAGGGGAAGTAATGAAAAACTGTTTTTT. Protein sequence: CASSDARGSNEKLFF.

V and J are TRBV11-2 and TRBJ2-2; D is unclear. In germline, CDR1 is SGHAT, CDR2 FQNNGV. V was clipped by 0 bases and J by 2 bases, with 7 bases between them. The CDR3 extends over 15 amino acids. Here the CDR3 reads CASSLDRRNTGELFF. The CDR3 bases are TGTGCCAGCAGCTTAGACAGAAGAAACACCGGGGAGCTGTTTTTT.

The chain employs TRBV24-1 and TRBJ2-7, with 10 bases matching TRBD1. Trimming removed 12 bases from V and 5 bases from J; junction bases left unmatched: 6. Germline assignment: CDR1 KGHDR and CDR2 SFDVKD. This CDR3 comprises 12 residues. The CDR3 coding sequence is TGTGCCTGTGGACAGGGGGATAACGAGCAGTACTTC. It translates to CACGQGDNEQYF.

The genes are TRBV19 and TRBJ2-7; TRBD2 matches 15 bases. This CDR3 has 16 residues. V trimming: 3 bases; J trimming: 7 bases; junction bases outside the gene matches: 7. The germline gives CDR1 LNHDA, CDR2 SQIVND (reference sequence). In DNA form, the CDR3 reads TGTGCCAGTAGTATCTCCTCGGGACTAGCGGGAGGTGAGCAGTACTTC. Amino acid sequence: CASSISSGLAGGEQYF.

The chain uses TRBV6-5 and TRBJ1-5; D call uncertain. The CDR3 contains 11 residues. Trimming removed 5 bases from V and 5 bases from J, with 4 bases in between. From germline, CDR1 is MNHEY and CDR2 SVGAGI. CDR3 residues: CASSRHQPQHF. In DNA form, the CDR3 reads TGTGCCAGCAGTCGTCATCAGCCCCAGCATTTT.

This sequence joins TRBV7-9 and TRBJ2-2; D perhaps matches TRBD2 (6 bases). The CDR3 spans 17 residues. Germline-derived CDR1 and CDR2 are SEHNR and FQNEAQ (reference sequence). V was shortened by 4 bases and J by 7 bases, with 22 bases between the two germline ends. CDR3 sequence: CASSSSYWRESVGELFF. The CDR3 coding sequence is TGTGCCAGCAGCTCAAGCTATTGGAGGGAGTCTGTCGGGGAGCTGTTTTTT. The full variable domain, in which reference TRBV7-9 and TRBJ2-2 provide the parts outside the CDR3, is DTGVSQNPRHKITKRGQNVTFRCDPISEHNRLYWYRQTLGQGPEFLTYFQNEAQLEKSRLLSDRFSAERPKGSFSTLEIQRTEQGDSAMYLCASSSSYWRESVGELFFGEGSRLTVL.

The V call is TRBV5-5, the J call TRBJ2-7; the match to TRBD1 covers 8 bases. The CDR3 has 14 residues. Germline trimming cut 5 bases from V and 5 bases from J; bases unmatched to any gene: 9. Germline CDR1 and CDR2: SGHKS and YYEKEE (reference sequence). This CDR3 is CASRQRGQVNEQYF. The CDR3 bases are TGTGCCAGCAGACAGAGGGGACAGGTGAACGAGCAGTACTTC. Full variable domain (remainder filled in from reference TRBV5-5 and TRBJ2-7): DAGVTQSPTHLIKTRGQQVTLRCSPISGHKSVSWYQQVLGQGPQFIFQYYEKEERGRGNFPDRFSARQFPNYSSELNVNALLLGDSALYLCASRQRGQVNEQYFGPGTRLTVT.

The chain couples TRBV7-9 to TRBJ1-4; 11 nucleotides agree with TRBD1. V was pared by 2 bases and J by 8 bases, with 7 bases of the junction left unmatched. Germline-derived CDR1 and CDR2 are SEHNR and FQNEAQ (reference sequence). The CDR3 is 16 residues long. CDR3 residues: CASSLRRGQGDEKLFF. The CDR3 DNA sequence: TGTGCCAGCAGCTTACGTCGGGGACAGGGGGACGAAAAACTGTTTTTT.

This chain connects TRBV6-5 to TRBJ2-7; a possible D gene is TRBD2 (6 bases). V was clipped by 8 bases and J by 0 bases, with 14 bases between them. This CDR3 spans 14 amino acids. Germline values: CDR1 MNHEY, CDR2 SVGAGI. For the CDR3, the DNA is TGTGCCAGCGGGACGGGCGGGGACTCCTACGAGCAGTACTTC. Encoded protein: CASGTGGDSYEQYF.

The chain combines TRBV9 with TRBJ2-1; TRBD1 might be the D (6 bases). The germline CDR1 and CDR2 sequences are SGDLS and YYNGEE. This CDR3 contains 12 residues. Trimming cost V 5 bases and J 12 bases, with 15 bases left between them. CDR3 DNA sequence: TGTGCCAGCAGTGAATCACAGGGATCGCAGTTCTTC. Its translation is CASSESQGSQFF.

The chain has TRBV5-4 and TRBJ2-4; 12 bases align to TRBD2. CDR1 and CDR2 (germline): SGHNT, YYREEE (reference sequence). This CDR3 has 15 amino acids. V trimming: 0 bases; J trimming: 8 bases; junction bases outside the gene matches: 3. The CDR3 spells CASSLVASGGDIQYF. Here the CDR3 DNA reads TGTGCCAGCAGCTTGGTTGCTAGCGGGGGGGACATTCAGTACTTC.